This is a list of T cell receptor beta chains from one sample in a study of T-cell memory formation after mild COVID-19. A single record per CDR3 protein comes from TCRdb applying MiXCR to the 5' RACE reads. The sample shows approximately 490,000 distinct CDR3 sequences, approximately 20% of them seen only once. The source material was PBMCs or a T cell subset sorted from them (not recorded which). These receptors all come from an adult woman who had mild COVID-19 (a few samples of this study predate the infection). Cell type and time point are not known. The CDR3 runs from the conserved cysteine through the conserved F or W. A D gene is named only where the DNA matches it firmly. Clone size, where shown, is once, few, many, or a class for clones that have expanded.

D gene | J gene | V gene | CDR3 length | clone size | CDR3 protein | CDR3 DNA
- | TRBJ2-2 | TRBV6-6 | 14 | few | CASSYSLHTGELFF | TGTGCCAGCAGTTACTCCCTCCACACCGGGGAGCTGTTTTTT
- | TRBJ2-3 | TRBV12-3/TRBV12-4 | 15 | few | CASSDFGGQPDTQYF | TGTGCCAGCAGTGACTTTGGGGGGCAGCCAGATACGCAGTATTTT
- | TRBJ1-1 | TRBV10-3 | 15 | few | CAISASGVWDTEAFF | TGTGCCATCAGTGCCAGTGGGGTGTGGGACACTGAAGCTTTCTTT
- | TRBJ1-6 | TRBV5-1 | 17 | many | CASSLVVGAAGNSPLHF | TGCGCCAGCAGCTTGGTGGTCGGGGCGGCGGGTAATTCACCCCTCCACTTT
TRBD1 | TRBJ2-7 | TRBV4-1 | 14 | - | CASSQGTGTYEQYF | TGTGCCAGCAGCCAAGGGACAGGGACCTACGAGCAGTACTTC
- | TRBJ2-5 | TRBV13 | 14 | - | CASSTRTEGETQYF | TGTGCCAGCAGCACAAGGACAGAGGGAGAGACCCAGTACTTC
- | TRBJ2-2 | TRBV3-1 | 17 | - | CASSQAKGVGNTGELFF | TGTGCCAGCAGCCAAGCAAAGGGGGTCGGGAACACCGGGGAGCTGTTTTTT
- | TRBJ2-3 | TRBV7-2 | 15 | - | CASSLGQTEGDTQYF | TGTGCCAGCAGCTTAGGACAGACCGAGGGAGATACGCAGTATTTT
- | TRBJ1-2 | TRBV12-3/TRBV12-4 | 14 | few | CASSLVSFRGSYTF | TGTGCCAGCAGTTTAGTTTCGTTTAGGGGGAGCTACACCTTC
- | TRBJ2-5 | TRBV6-2/TRBV6-3 | 11 | - | CASATGETQYF | TGTGCCAGCGCAACCGGAGAGACCCAGTACTTC
- | TRBJ2-7 | TRBV20-1 | 13 | once | CSPSTPLIYEQYF | TGCAGTCCATCGACTCCACTTATCTACGAGCAGTACTTC
- | TRBJ1-1 | TRBV24-1 | 19 | - | CATSDFRSPWGGKDTEAFF | TGTGCCACCAGTGATTTCCGCAGTCCTTGGGGTGGCAAAGACACTGAAGCTTTCTTT
- | TRBJ2-1 | TRBV6-5 | 13 | few | CASTPLDSNEQFF | TGTGCCAGCACCCCCCTGGACAGCAATGAGCAGTTCTTC
TRBD2 | TRBJ2-7 | TRBV7-2 | 14 | many | CASSKAGGAYEQYF | TGTGCCAGCTCCAAGGCGGGGGGCGCCTACGAGCAGTACTTC
TRBD1 | TRBJ2-7 | TRBV27 | 13 | - | CASSSGQGFEQYF | TGTGCCAGCAGTTCGGGACAGGGATTCGAGCAGTACTTC
- | TRBJ1-5 | TRBV6-2/TRBV6-3 | 13 | few | CASRRGANQPQHF | TGTGCCAGCAGAAGAGGGGCAAATCAGCCCCAGCATTTT
TRBD1 | TRBJ1-6 | TRBV20-1 | 18 | - | CSARDSVLSPGGNSPLHF | TGCAGTGCTAGAGATTCGGTATTGTCCCCAGGGGGCAATTCACCCCTCCACTTT
- | TRBJ1-1 | TRBV5-4 | 15 | - | CASSSGGGWNTEAFF | TGTGCCAGCAGCTCGGGGGGTGGGTGGAACACTGAAGCTTTCTTT
TRBD1 | TRBJ2-7 | TRBV9 | 15 | - | CASSVGTGGFYEQYF | TGTGCCAGCAGCGTAGGGACAGGGGGCTTCTACGAGCAGTACTTC
- | TRBJ2-5 | TRBV20-1 | 14 | few | CSARESPGRETQYF | TGCAGTGCTAGAGAGTCCCCGGGGCGGGAGACCCAGTACTTC
- | TRBJ1-1 | TRBV10-3 | 16 | - | CAISEGPPGQFTEAFF | TGTGCCATCAGTGAGGGGCCCCCCGGACAGTTCACTGAAGCTTTCTTT
- | TRBJ2-7 | TRBV20-1 | 11 | many | CSAAQGNEQYF | TGCAGTGCAGCACAGGGTAACGAGCAGTACTTC
TRBD2 | TRBJ2-1 | TRBV7-9 | 15 | - | CASSFSGALEYEQFF | TGTGCCAGCAGCTTTAGCGGGGCCCTTGAGTATGAGCAGTTCTTC
- | TRBJ2-7 | TRBV6-5 | 14 | - | CASSYRGLDREQYF | TGTGCCAGCAGTTACAGGGGCCTCGACAGAGAGCAGTACTTC
- | TRBJ2-2 | TRBV29-1 | 12 | - | CSVERMTGELFF | TGCAGCGTTGAGAGAATGACCGGGGAGCTGTTTTTT
- | TRBJ1-1 | TRBV6-6 | 12 | - | CASSPGTRWAFF | TGTGCCAGCAGCCCTGGGACCCGGTGGGCTTTCTTT
- | TRBJ1-1 | TRBV18 | 13 | - | CASSPPGVSEAFF | TGTGCCAGCTCACCACCGGGGGTCTCAGAAGCTTTCTTT
- | TRBJ2-2 | TRBV7-8 | 18 | few | CASSPRRVGGPNTGELFF | TGTGCCAGCAGCCCCCGTAGGGTGGGGGGCCCGAACACCGGGGAGCTGTTTTTT
TRBD2 | TRBJ2-1 | TRBV7-2 | 16 | few | CASSSILAGAYNEQFF | TGTGCCAGCAGCTCCATCCTAGCGGGGGCATACAATGAGCAGTTCTTC
- | TRBJ1-2 | TRBV3-1 | 15 | - | CASSSDGTLNYGYTF | TGTGCCAGCAGCTCGGACGGGACCTTGAACTATGGCTACACCTTC
TRBD2 | TRBJ2-1 | TRBV3-1 | 16 | - | CASSQGSGGSYNEQFF | TGTGCCAGCAGCCAGGGTAGCGGGGGCTCCTACAATGAGCAGTTCTTC
- | TRBJ2-5 | TRBV9 | 14 | - | CASSVGVRGETQYF | TGTGCCAGCAGCGTAGGGGTCAGGGGAGAGACCCAGTACTTC
- | TRBJ2-2 | TRBV7-9 | 15 | - | CASTLGLLNTGELFF | TGTGCCAGCACCCTGGGACTCTTGAACACCGGGGAGCTGTTTTTT
- | TRBJ2-1 | TRBV29-1 | 11 | few | CSAQKNNEQFF | TGCAGCGCTCAGAAGAACAATGAGCAGTTCTTC
- | TRBJ1-2 | TRBV10-3 | 13 | few | CAISVGGVDGYTF | TGTGCCATCAGTGTAGGGGGGGTCGATGGCTACACCTTC
TRBD1 | TRBJ2-7 | TRBV29-1 | 12 | - | CSVGQAAYEQYF | TGCAGCGTGGGACAGGCGGCCTACGAGCAGTACTTC
- | TRBJ1-1 | TRBV7-2 | 13 | few | CASSLSMQGSPQF | TGTGCCAGCAGCTTATCCATGCAGGGCTCCCCTCAATTT
- | TRBJ1-5 | TRBV5-1 | 17 | - | CASSLFPAGDFNQPQHF | TGCGCCAGCAGCTTGTTCCCCGCAGGGGATTTCAATCAGCCCCAGCATTTT
TRBD1 | TRBJ2-1 | TRBV6-1 | 14 | - | CASSWDSLYNEQFF | TGTGCCAGCAGTTGGGACAGCCTATACAATGAGCAGTTCTTC
- | TRBJ2-6 | TRBV29-1 | 18 | few | CSVLGERAEGSGANVLTF | TGCAGCGTTTTGGGTGAGCGGGCCGAGGGCTCTGGGGCCAACGTCCTGACTTTC
- | TRBJ1-2 | TRBV12-3/TRBV12-4 | 12 | few | CASSLQGTGYTF | TGTGCCAGCAGTTTACAGGGGACGGGCTACACCTTC
TRBD1 | TRBJ2-7 | TRBV6-6 | 15 | - | CASSLNRGYTYEQYF | TGTGCCAGCAGTCTTAACAGGGGATACACCTACGAGCAGTACTTC
- | TRBJ2-1 | TRBV30 | 13 | - | CAWSGGIHNEQFF | TGTGCCTGGAGTGGAGGGATCCACAATGAGCAGTTCTTC
TRBD1 | TRBJ2-7 | TRBV10-3 | 15 | - | CAISPRTGYKNEQYF | TGTGCCATCAGCCCAAGGACAGGGTACAAAAACGAGCAGTACTTC
- | TRBJ2-3 | TRBV4-2 | 15 | - | CASSQALHGTDTQYF | TGTGCCAGCAGCCAAGCTCTCCATGGCACAGATACGCAGTATTTT
- | TRBJ2-5 | TRBV29-1 | 13 | few | CSVGTRLSGDQYF | TGCAGCGTTGGTACTAGGTTGTCTGGGGACCAGTACTTC